This TCR beta chain was sequenced in a study of PD-L1 blockade in urothelial cancer. Whole-study context: Prior chemotherapy regimens per patient numbered 0 to 3. Notes on the study in general: Patients with below-median pretreatment blood clonality survived longer.

Germline-derived CDR1 and CDR2 are GTSNPN and SVGIG (reference sequence). Trimming stripped 0 bases from V and 2 bases from J, with 8 bases between. The CDR3 runs to 13 residues. Indicated time point: pretreatment peripheral blood. Concerning this clone itself: Antigen specificity is unknown.

What went into each PCR as a spike was synthetic TCR analog templates. Produced via immunoSEQ multiplex PCR; TCRdb's table is partial and in-frame only. The sample shows approximately 70,000 clones, 84% of them seen only once. This TCR derives from a woman aged 70-85 years with urothelial cancer. The gene calls are TRBV30 and TRBJ2-7, with D perhaps matching TRBD1 (6 bases). The sample consisted of PBMCs, taken around atezolizumab (anti-PD-L1) treatment. The CDR3 DNA sequence: TGTGCCTGGAGTGTCAGGGGAACCTACGAGCAGTACTTC. Encoded protein: CAWSVRGTYEQYF.